This record looks at one T cell receptor (beta chain) sequence and its context. Trimming took off 2 bases at V and 4 bases at J, with 16 bases between the two ends. CDR3 size: 15 residues. Germline loops: CDR1 SGHNT, CDR2 YYREEE (reference sequence). The sample comes from a study of blood T cells in healthy people across ages. Combining a sample-barcoded 5' primer with a J-beta primer mix, a second PCR ran for roughly 7 to 12 cycles. MiXCR was run by TCRdb on the 5' RACE reads, yielding one entry per CDR3 protein. The data show some 920,000 distinct CDR3 sequences, roughly half seen once. This TCR derives from a woman between 55 and 75 years old in good health. The source material was blood. The chain combines TRBV5-4 with TRBJ2-7; no definite D call. CDR3 amino acids: CASSFEESLLYEQYF. CDR3 DNA: TGTGCCAGCAGCTTCGAAGAGTCCTTACTATACGAGCAGTACTTC.